Listed here are 15 T cell receptor beta chains from one sample, sequenced in a study of blood T cells in healthy people across ages. A second PCR of about 7 to 12 cycles used a sample-barcoded 5' primer and a J-beta primer mix. In TCRdb, the 5' RACE reads were re-called with MiXCR into one record per CDR3 protein. The sample carries 1.5 million to 2 million distinct CDR3 sequences, roughly 30% recorded once. Sequenced sample: blood. Source of these receptors: a woman aged 25 to 39 in good health.

This clonotype was seen only a few times. This rearrangement joins TRBV7-7 to TRBJ1-1, with D unresolved. The germline V gene encodes CDR1 SSHAT and CDR2 FNYEAQ (reference sequence). The CDR3 covers 13 residues. Deletions cut 5 bases from V and 1 base from J, with 8 bases between. The CDR3 DNA follows: TGTGCCAGCAGCCCAGACAAGAACACTGAAGCTTTCTTT. Protein product: CASSPDKNTEAFF.

This clonotype appeared a few times. V gene TRBV12-3 or TRBV12-4 combines with J gene TRBJ2-1; D is unclear. The CDR3 spans 14 residues. V was clipped by 6 bases and J by 7 bases, with 16 bases between them. This CDR3 reads CASRVLGGENEQFF. CDR3 in DNA: TGTGCCAGCAGGGTCCTAGGTGGAGAGAATGAGCAGTTCTTC.

As DNA, the CDR3 is TGTGCCAGCAGCCAAGATGTGGGTAGGGGGCGAGTCTACGAGCAGTACTTC. The encoded protein is CASSQDVGRGRVYEQYF. The chain combines TRBV3-1 with TRBJ2-7; TRBD1 matches at 7 bases. The junction had 11 bases not matched to a gene; V was cut back by 0 bases and J by 3 bases. The CDR3 covers 17 residues. Germline V lookup: CDR1 LGHDT, CDR2 YNNKEL (reference sequence).

The chain has TRBV12-5 and TRBJ2-7; D may correspond to TRBD1 or TRBD2 (6 bases each). Germline V gene lookup returns CDR1 LGHNT and CDR2 FRNRAP. The ends were cut back, 1 base at V and 3 bases at J, with 10 bases in the middle. The CDR3 contains 14 residues. CDR3 nucleotide sequence: TGTGCTAGTGGTTTGGGGGGGGCCTGCTACGAGCAGTACTTC. Translation gives CASGLGGACYEQYF. Together with reference TRBV12-5 and TRBJ2-7, the CDR3 gives the full variable domain: DARVTQTPRHKVTEMGQEVTMRCQPILGHNTVFWYRQTMMQGLELLAYFRNRAPLDDSGMPKDRFSAEMPDATLATLKIQPSEPRDSAVYFCASGLGGACYEQYFGPGTRLTVT.

This clonotype occurred a few times. The gene calls are TRBV6-5 and TRBJ2-1, with a tentative D call TRBD2 (5 bases). This CDR3 region has 16 residues. The V end was cut by 5 bases, the J end by 2 bases, with 16 bases between. Germline V gives CDR1 MNHEY, CDR2 SVGAGI. The CDR3 here is CASSIEGLGPYNEQFF. The CDR3 DNA is TGTGCCAGCAGTATCGAGGGATTAGGTCCCTACAATGAGCAGTTCTTC.

This chain joins TRBV10-1 and TRBJ2-5, with TRBD2 as a possible D gene (6 bases). Germline V gene lookup returns CDR1 WNHNN and CDR2 SYGVQD (reference sequence). Trimming removed 6 bases at V and 7 bases at J, with 21 bases between. The CDR3 has 15 residues. CDR3 in amino acids: CASSESPGLTGTQYF. The CDR3 region has the DNA TGCGCCAGCAGCGAATCTCCGGGACTTACAGGGACCCAGTACTTC.

CDR3 sequence (DNA): TGTGCCTGGAGAGCGGGAGGCTACTACAATGAGCAGTTCTTC. Translating it yields CAWRAGGYYNEQFF. The J gene is TRBJ2-1, the V gene TRBV30; 9 bases match TRBD2. Losses at the gene ends were 3 bases for V and 3 bases for J; bases not matched to a gene: 3. This CDR3 region has 14 residues. The germline V gene has CDR1 GTSNPN and CDR2 SVGIG (reference sequence).

This clonotype was observed a handful of times. The V call is TRBV7-2, the J call TRBJ1-6, with 10 bases lining up with TRBD1. The CDR3 totals 15 residues. V shed 4 bases and J 7 bases; nucleotides not matched to a gene: 4. Germline assignment: CDR1 SGHTA and CDR2 FQGNSA. CDR3 sequence reads: CASSWMGQGNSPLHF. CDR3 nucleotides: TGTGCCAGCAGCTGGATGGGACAGGGGAATTCACCCCTCCACTTT.

For this clonotype: The junction departs from germline at one end; a sequencing error may be responsible. The chain links TRBV6-1 to TRBJ2-1; D not certain. The CDR3 spans 14 residues. Germline CDR1 and CDR2: MNHNS and SASEGT. For the CDR3, the DNA is TGTGCCAGCACGCCCCTGGTGGGGTACAATGAGCGGTTCTTC. Translating gives CASTPLVGYNERFF.

The V call is TRBV24-1, the J call TRBJ2-1; 10 bases fit TRBD2. Looked up from germline, CDR1 is KGHDR and CDR2 is SFDVKD. CDR3 size: 16 residues. J gave up 8 bases and V 3 bases, and 9 bases lay outside the gene matches. CDR3 DNA: TGTGCCACCAGTGATCCCGCTAGCGGGAGTATACATGAGCAGTTCTTC. Translating gives CATSDPASGSIHEQFF.

The chain links TRBV12-5 to TRBJ2-5, with 9 bases fitting TRBD1. CDR1 LGHNT and CDR2 FRNRAP come from the germline V gene. Trimming at V came to 2 bases and at J to 8 bases, leaving 9 bases not matched to a gene. The CDR3 length is 15 residues. The chain's CDR3 is CASGLRTGERDTQYF. CDR3 DNA sequence: TGTGCTAGTGGTTTGAGGACAGGGGAAAGAGATACCCAGTACTTC.

The V and J genes are TRBV6-6 and TRBJ1-6; possibly TRBD1 for D (5 bases). Germline CDR1 MNHNY, CDR2 SVGAGI (reference sequence). The V end was cut by 5 bases, the J end by 9 bases, with 17 bases between. This CDR3 region has 15 residues. The CDR3 region has the DNA TGTGCCAGCAGTACCAGGGCCGGTTGGATTTCACCCCTCCACTTT. This gives the protein CASSTRAGWISPLHF.

The rearrangement links TRBV20-1 to TRBJ1-2; D remains ambiguous. Germline-derived CDR1 and CDR2 are DFQATT and SNEGSKA (reference sequence). V shed 0 bases and J shed 2 bases, with 10 bases lying between them. This CDR3 has 14 residues. Here the CDR3 reads CSAREVDRNYGYTF. DNA of the CDR3: TGCAGTGCTAGAGAGGTTGACCGAAACTATGGCTACACCTTC.

The table lists this clonotype with many counts. This rearrangement joins TRBV27 to TRBJ2-3, with D possibly being TRBD1 or TRBD2 (6 bases each). The CDR3 is 14 residues long. The V end was cut by 5 bases, the J end by 3 bases, with 12 bases between. Germline CDR1 is MNHEY and CDR2 is SMNVEV (reference sequence). CDR3 in amino acids: CASSLGGWTDTQYF. DNA for the CDR3: TGTGCCAGCAGTCTAGGGGGGTGGACAGATACGCAGTATTTT.

This clonotype was seen many times. The chain joins TRBV4-1 to TRBJ2-7; D is possibly TRBD1 (6 bases). Trimming left V 0 bases short and J 4 bases short, with 13 bases between. The CDR3 length is 15 residues. Per germline, CDR1 MGHRA and CDR2 YSYEKL. DNA for the CDR3: TGCGCCAGCAGCCAAGATAACAGGGAAGTTTACGAGCAGTACTTC. Its translation: CASSQDNREVYEQYF.